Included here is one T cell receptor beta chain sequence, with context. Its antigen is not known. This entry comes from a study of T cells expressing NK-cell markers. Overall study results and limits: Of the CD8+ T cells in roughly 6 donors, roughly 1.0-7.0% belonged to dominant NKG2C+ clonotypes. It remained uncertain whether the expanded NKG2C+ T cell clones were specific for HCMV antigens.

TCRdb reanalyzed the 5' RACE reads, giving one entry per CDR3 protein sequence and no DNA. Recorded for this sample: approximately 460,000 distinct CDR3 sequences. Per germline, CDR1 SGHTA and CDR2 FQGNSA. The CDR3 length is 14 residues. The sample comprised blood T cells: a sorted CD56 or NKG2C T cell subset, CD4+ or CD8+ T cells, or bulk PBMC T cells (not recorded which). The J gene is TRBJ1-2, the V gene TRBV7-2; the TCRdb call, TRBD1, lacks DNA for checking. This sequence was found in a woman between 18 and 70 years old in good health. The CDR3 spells CASSLVGRGYGYTF.